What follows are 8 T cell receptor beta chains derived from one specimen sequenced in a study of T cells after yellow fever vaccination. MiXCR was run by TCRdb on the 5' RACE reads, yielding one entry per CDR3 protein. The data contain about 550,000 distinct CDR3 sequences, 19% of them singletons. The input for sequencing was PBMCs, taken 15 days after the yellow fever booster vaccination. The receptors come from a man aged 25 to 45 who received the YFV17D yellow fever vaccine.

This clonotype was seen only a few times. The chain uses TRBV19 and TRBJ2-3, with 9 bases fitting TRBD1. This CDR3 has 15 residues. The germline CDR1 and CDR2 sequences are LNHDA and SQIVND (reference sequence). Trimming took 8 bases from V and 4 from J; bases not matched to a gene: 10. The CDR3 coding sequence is TGTGCCAGTGCCCTTTACAGGGGGCAGCCAGATACGCAGTATTTT. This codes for CASALYRGQPDTQYF.

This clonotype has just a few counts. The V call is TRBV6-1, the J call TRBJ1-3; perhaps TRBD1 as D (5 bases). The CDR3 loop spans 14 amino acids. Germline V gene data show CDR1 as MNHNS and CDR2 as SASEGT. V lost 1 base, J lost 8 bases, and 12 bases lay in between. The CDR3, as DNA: TGTGCCAGCAGTGAAGATATCGGAGGGGACACCATATATTTT. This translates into CASSEDIGGDTIYF.

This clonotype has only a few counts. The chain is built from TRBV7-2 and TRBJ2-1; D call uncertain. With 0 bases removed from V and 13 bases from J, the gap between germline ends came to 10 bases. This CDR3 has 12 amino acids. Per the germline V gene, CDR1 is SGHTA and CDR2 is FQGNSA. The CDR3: CASSLAKIVQFF. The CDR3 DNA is TGTGCCAGCAGCTTAGCGAAGATCGTCCAGTTCTTC.

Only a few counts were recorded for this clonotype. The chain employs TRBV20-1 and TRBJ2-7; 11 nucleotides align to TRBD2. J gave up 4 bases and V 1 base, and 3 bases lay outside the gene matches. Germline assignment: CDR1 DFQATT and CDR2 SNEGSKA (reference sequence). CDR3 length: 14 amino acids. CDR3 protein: CSARVSGRVYEQYF. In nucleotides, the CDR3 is TGCAGTGCTAGAGTTAGCGGGAGGGTTTACGAGCAGTACTTC.

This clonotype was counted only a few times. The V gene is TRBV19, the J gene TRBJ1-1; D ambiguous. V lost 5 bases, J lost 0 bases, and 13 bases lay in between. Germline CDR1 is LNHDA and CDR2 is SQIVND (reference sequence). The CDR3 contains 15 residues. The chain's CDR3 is CASSRLLGMNTEAFF. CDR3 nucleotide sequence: TGTGCCAGTAGTCGACTGTTAGGAATGAACACTGAAGCTTTCTTT.

The CDR3 reads CASSYSSSGTDTQYF. The DNA of the CDR3 is TGTGCCAGCAGTTACTCGAGTTCGGGCACAGATACGCAGTATTTT. The chain couples TRBV6-5 to TRBJ2-3; D not certain. Germline CDR1 MNHEY, CDR2 SVGAGI. With 0 bases removed from V and 1 base from J, the gap between germline ends came to 8 bases. The CDR3 is 15 residues long.

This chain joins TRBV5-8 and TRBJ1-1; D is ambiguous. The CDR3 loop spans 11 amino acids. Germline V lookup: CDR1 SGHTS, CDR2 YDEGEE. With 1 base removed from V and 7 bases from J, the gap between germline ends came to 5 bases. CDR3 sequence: CASSLLDEAFF. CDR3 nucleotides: TGTGCCAGCAGCTTGCTGGATGAAGCTTTCTTT. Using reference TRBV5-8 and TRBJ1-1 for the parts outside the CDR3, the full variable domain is EAGVTQSPTHLIKTRGQQATLRCSPISGHTSVYWYQQALGLGLQFLLWYDEGEERNRGNFPPRFSGRQFPNYSSELNVNALELEDSALYLCASSLLDEAFFGQGTRLTVV.

For the CDR3, the DNA is TGCAGTGCTATTGGACTATACCTGCACAATGAGCAGTTCTTC. This encodes CSAIGLYLHNEQFF. The chain recombines TRBV20-1 with TRBJ2-1; D is possibly TRBD2 (6 bases). The germline V gene encodes CDR1 DFQATT and CDR2 SNEGSKA (reference sequence). This CDR3 is 14 amino acids long. V lost 4 bases, J lost 5 bases, and 15 bases lay in between.